This T cell receptor beta chain was retrieved from a study of T cells after somatic rescue of genetic block (dated by TCRdb to 2019 to 2021). In the study overall: The study assessed how robust, over the long term, a T-cell system was when the system had developed through somatic rescue of a genetic block in T-cell development.

Library preparation used the immunoSEQ multiplex PCR assay. In its TCRdb copy, this immuneACCESS table keeps in-frame sequences only and misses some clones. Where compared with another copy, unresolved V genes explain less than half of these, and the others have no known cause. Recorded for this sample are 11,000 to 15,000 clones; roughly three quarters of them occurred a single time. The ten largest make up roughly 20% of the sample. The germline V gene specifies MNHEY as CDR1 and SVGAGI as CDR2. Including cysteine and phenylalanine, the CDR3 has 16 amino acids. Kept here is only the CDR3 DNA, which spans 48 bases and is read in frame from base 1. V is trimmed back by 2 bases and J by 4 bases, and the junction contains 5 bases that no gene match accounts for. Of note for this clone: Its antigen remains undetermined. No clone much larger than this one lies a single base away; base qualities are absent.

The sequence was collected from a boy younger than 18. Sequenced material: peripheral blood mononuclear cells (PBMCs). The chain is assembled from TRBV6-5 and TRBJ1-3, and 10 junction bases match TRBD1. The CDR3 region reads CASSYDGTGAGNTIYF. The nucleotide sequence is given as TGTGCCAGCAGTTACGACGGGACAGGGGCCGGAAACACCATATATTTT.